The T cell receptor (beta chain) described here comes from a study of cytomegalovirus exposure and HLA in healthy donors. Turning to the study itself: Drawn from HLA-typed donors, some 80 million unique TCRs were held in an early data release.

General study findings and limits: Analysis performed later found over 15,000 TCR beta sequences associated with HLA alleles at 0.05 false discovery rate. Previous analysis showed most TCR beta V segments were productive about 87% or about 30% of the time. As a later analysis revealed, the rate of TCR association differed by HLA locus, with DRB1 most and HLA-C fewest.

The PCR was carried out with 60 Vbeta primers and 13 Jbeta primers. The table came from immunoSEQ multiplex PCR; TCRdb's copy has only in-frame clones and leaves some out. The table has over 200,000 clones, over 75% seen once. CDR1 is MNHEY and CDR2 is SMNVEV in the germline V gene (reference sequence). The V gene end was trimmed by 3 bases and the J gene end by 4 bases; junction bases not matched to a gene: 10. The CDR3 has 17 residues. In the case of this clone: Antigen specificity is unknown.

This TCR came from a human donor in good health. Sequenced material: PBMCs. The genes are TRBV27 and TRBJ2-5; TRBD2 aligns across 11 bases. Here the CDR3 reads CASSLTLAGGKVETQYF. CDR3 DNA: TGTGCCAGCAGTTTGACCCTAGCGGGAGGAAAGGTAGAGACCCAGTACTTC.